This T cell receptor (beta chain) was observed in a study of prognosis after radiotherapy for stage I lung cancer. About the study: In about a dozen patients the tumors were adenocarcinoma, and in more than 5 they were squamous cell carcinoma. Study-wide points: A fall in unique TCR clone counts followed stereotactic body radiation therapy, with medians of roughly 9,900 versus 7,200.

This CDR3 region has 15 residues. Every patient was node-negative on CT and PET/CT and lacked prior chemotherapy, radiotherapy or other malignancies. A note on this clonotype: The antigen remains undetermined. This probably arose from a read error, given a far larger clone one base away.

With two-round multiplex PCR, TCR beta CDR3 sequences were amplified from genomic DNA. Round one of PCR was performed, and it used primers specific to each TRBV and TRBJ gene. TCRdb analysed the multiplex PCR reads with MiXCR anew, one entry per CDR3 protein. The sample has tens of thousands of distinct CDR3 sequences; approximately 38% are singletons. V usage is TRBV12-3 or TRBV12-4 and J usage is TRBJ2-7; 7 bases align to TRBD2. The TCR comes from a donor aged 50 or older with non-small cell lung cancer. Here the sequenced sample was PBMCs, taken before or after stereotactic body radiation therapy (not recorded which). CDR3 nucleotide sequence: TGTGCCAGCAGCTTAGCGGGCCCTAGCTCCTACGATCAGTACTTC. Its protein product is CASSLAGPSSYDQYF.